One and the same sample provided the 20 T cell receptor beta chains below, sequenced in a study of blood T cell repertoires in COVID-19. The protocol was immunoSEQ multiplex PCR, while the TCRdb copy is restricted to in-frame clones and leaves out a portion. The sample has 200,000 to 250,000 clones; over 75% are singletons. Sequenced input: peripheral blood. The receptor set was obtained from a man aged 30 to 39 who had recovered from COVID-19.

CDR3 residues: CASSEGAGGFTDTQYF. The CDR3 bases are TGTGCCAGCAGTGAAGGAGCGGGGGGGTTCACAGATACGCAGTATTTT. This rearrangement joins TRBV2 to TRBJ2-3; 10 bases match TRBD2. J gave up 2 bases and V 1 base, and 3 bases lay outside the gene matches. The germline gives CDR1 SNHLY, CDR2 FYNNEI. This CDR3 is 16 amino acids long.

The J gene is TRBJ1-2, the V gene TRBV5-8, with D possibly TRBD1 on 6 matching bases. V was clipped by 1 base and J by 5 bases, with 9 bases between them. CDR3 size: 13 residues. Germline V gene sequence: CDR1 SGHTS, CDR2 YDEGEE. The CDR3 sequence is CASSLPGDYGYTF. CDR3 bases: TGTGCCAGCAGCTTGCCAGGGGATTATGGCTACACCTTC.

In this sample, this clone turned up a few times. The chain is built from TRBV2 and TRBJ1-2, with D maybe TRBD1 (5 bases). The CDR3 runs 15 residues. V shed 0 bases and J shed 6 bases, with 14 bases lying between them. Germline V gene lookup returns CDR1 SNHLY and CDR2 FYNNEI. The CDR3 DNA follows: TGTGCCAGCAGTGAAGCGCTTCTGGAGGGGAATGGCTACACCTTC. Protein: CASSEALLEGNGYTF.

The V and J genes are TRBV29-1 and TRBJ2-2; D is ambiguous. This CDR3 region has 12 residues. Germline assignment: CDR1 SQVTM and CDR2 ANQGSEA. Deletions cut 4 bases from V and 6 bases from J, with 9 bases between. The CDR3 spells CSVVFPSGELFF. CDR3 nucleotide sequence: TGCAGCGTTGTATTCCCGTCCGGGGAGCTGTTTTTT.

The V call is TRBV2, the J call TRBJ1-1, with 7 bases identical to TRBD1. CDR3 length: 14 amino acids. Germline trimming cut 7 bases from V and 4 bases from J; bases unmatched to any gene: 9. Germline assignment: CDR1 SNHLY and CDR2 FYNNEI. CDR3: CASIGLQGSTEAFF. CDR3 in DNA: TGTGCCAGCATTGGATTACAGGGGAGCACTGAAGCTTTCTTT.

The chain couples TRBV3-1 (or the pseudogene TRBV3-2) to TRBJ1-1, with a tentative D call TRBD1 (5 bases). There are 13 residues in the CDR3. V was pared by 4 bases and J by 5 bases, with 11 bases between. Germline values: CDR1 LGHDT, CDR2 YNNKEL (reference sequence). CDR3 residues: CASSLTGGTEAFF. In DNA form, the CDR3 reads TGTGCCAGCAGCCTAACCGGGGGGACTGAAGCTTTCTTT.

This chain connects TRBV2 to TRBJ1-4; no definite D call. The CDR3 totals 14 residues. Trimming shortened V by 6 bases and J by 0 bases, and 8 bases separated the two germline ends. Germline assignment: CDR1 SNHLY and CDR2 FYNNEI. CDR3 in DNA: TGTGCCAGCAGGTTACATGCAACTAATGAAAAACTGTTTTTT. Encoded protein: CASRLHATNEKLFF.

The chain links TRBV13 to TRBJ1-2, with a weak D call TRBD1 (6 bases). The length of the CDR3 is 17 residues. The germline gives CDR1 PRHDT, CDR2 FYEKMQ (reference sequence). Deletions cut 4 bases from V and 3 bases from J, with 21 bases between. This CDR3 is CASSSRRDRGIDYGYTF. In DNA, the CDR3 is TGTGCCAGCAGCTCCCGACGGGATAGGGGGATTGACTATGGCTACACCTTC.

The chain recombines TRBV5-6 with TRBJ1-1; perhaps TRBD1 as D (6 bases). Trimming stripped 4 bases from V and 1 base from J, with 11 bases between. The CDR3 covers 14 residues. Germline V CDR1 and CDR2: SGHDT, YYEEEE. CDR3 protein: CASSPGGANTEAFF. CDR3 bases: TGTGCCAGCAGCCCCGGGGGGGCGAACACTGAAGCTTTCTTT.

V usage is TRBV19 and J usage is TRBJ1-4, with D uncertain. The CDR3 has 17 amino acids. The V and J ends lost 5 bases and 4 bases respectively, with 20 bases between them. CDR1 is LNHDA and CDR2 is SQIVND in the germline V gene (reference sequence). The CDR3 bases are TGTGCCAGTAGTTCCGGTCCCCTCGGCAGACTTAATGAAAAACTGTTTTTT. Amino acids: CASSSGPLGRLNEKLFF.

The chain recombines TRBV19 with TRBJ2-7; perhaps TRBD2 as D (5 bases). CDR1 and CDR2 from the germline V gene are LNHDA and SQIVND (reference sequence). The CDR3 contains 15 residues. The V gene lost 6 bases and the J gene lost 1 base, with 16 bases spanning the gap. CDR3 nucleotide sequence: TGTGCCAGTAGCGAGAGGGATGATTGGTCCTACGAGCAGTACTTC. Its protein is CASSERDDWSYEQYF.

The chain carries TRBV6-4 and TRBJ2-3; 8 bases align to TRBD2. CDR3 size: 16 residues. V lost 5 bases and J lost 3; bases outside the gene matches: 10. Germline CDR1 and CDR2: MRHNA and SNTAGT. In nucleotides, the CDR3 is TGTGCCAGCAGTCCAGTGAGCGGGGGCGGGACAGATACGCAGTATTTT. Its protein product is CASSPVSGGGTDTQYF.

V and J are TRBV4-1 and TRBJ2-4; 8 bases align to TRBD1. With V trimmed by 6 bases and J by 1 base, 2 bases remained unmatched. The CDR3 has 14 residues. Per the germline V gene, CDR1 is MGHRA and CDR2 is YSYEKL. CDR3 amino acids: CASRGTGAKNIQYF. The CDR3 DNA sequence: TGCGCCAGCAGGGGGACAGGCGCCAAAAACATTCAGTACTTC.

CDR3 DNA: TGTGCCAGTTCCACCCTGCGGGGTGGGTCCTACAATGAGCAGTTCTTC. Translation gives CASSTLRGGSYNEQFF. The rearrangement uses TRBV19 and TRBJ2-1, with D possibly being TRBD2 (6 bases). V lost 8 bases and J 1 base, leaving 18 bases between the germline ends. CDR1 and CDR2 from the germline V gene are LNHDA and SQIVND (reference sequence). This CDR3 comprises 16 residues. The full variable domain, completed using reference TRBV19 and TRBJ2-1, is DGGITQSPKYLFRKEGQNVTLSCEQNLNHDAMYWYRQDPGQGLRLIYYSQIVNDFQKGDIAEGYSVSREKKESFPLTVTSAQKNPTAFYLCASSTLRGGSYNEQFFGPGTRLTVL.

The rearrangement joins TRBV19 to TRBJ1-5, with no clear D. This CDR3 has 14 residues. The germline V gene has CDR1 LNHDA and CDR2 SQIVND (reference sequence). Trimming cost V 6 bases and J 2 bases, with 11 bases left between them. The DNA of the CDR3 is TGTGCCAGTAGCAGCATGGGCGGCAATCAGCCCCAGCATTTT. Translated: CASSSMGGNQPQHF.

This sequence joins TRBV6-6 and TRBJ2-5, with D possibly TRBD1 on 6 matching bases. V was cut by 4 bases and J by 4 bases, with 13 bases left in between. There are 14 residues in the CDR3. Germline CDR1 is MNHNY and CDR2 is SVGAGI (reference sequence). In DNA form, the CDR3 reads TGTGCCAGCAGTTCCGGGACATCCGCAGAGACCCAGTACTTC. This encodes CASSSGTSAETQYF.

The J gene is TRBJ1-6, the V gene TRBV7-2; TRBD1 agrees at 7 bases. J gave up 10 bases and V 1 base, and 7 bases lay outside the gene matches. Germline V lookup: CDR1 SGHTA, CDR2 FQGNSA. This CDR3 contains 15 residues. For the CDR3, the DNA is TGTGCCAGCAGCTTAGAAGACAGGGTTTGGTCACCCCTCCACTTT. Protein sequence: CASSLEDRVWSPLHF. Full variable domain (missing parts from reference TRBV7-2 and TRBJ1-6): GAGVSQSPSNKVTEKGKDVELRCDPISGHTALYWYRQSLGQGLEFLIYFQGNSAPDKSGLPSDRFSAERTGGSVSTLTIQRTQQEDSAVYLCASSLEDRVWSPLHFGNGTRLTVT.

The CDR3 sequence: CASSRTASAMSSYNEQFF. CDR3 nucleotide sequence: TGCGCCAGCAGCAGGACGGCTAGCGCTATGAGCTCCTACAATGAGCAGTTCTTC. The chain is built from TRBV5-1 and TRBJ2-1, with a tentative D call TRBD2 (6 bases). Germline V lookup: CDR1 SGHRS, CDR2 YFSETQ. The CDR3 loop spans 18 amino acids. V lost 4 bases and J lost 0, with 20 bases in between.

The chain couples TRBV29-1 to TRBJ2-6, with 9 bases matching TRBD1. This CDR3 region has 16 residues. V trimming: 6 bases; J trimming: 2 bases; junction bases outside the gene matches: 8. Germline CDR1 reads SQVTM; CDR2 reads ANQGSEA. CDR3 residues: CSVKQGAGAGANVLTF. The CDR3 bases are TGCAGCGTGAAACAGGGGGCAGGGGCTGGGGCCAACGTCCTGACTTTC.

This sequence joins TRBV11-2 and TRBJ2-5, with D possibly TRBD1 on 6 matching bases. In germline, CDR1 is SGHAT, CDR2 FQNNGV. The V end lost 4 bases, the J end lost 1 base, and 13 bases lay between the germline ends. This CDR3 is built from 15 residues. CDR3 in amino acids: CASSWTGQLQETQYF. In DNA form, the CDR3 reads TGTGCCAGCAGCTGGACCGGACAGCTCCAAGAGACCCAGTACTTC.